Shown below are 30 T cell receptor beta chains from a single sample sequenced in a study of graft-versus-host responses after intestinal transplantation. Libraries were prepared by immunoSEQ multiplex PCR; TCRdb keeps only in-frame clonotypes and omits some of them. The sample has about 38,000 clones; around 83% are singletons. The sample was PBMCs, taken about 990 days after transplant. The receptors originated from a human patient who received an intestinal transplant, so some T cells may come from the graft donor.

The chain joins TRBV21-1 to TRBJ1-5. TRBV21-1 is given as a pseudogene. The CDR3 is 15 amino acids. The CDR3 is CASSMTPGRNQPQHF. The DNA of the CDR3 is TGTGCCAGCAGCATGACACCGGGACGGAATCAGCCCCAGCATTTT.

This rearrangement joins TRBV4-2 to TRBJ1-4; 11 nucleotides agree with TRBD1. CDR1 is LGHNA, CDR2 YNFKEQ, per germline. V was pared by 2 bases and J by 8 bases, with 7 bases of the junction left unmatched. The CDR3 runs 16 residues. CDR3 sequence: CASSQSLGQGDEKLFF. DNA for the CDR3: TGTGCCAGCAGCCAATCCCTGGGACAGGGGGACGAAAAACTGTTTTTT.

The rearrangement uses TRBV14 and TRBJ1-1; D is undetermined. Per the germline V gene, CDR1 is SGHDN and CDR2 is FVKESK. Trimming removed 0 bases from V and 3 bases from J, with 8 bases in between. This CDR3 contains 14 residues. CDR3 DNA: TGTGCCAGCAGCCAAGACTGGACTGACACTGAAGCTTTCTTT. As protein: CASSQDWTDTEAFF.

Here the CDR3 reads CASSPSGPPGEVVQYF. The DNA of the CDR3 is TGCGCCAGCAGCCCCTCCGGGCCCCCAGGGGAGGTAGTGCAGTATTTT. The gene calls are TRBV5-1 and TRBJ2-3, with D perhaps given as TRBD1 or TRBD2 (6 bases each). The germline V gene has CDR1 SGHRS and CDR2 YFSETQ. The CDR3 covers 16 residues. Trimming removed 4 bases from V and 11 bases from J, with 26 bases in between.

This chain connects TRBV5-5 to TRBJ2-7, with D possibly being TRBD1 or TRBD2 (5 bases each). This CDR3 is 14 amino acids long. Germline V gene sequence: CDR1 SGHKS, CDR2 YYEKEE (reference sequence). Trimming left V 4 bases short and J 1 base short, with 12 bases between. The CDR3 reads CASSTWGSSYEQYF. CDR3 DNA: TGTGCCAGCAGCACCTGGGGGTCGTCCTACGAGCAGTACTTC.

V usage is TRBV27 and J usage is TRBJ1-5; no clear D. The CDR3 totals 14 residues. Trimming removed 3 bases from V and 5 bases from J, with 11 bases in between. The germline V gene has CDR1 MNHEY and CDR2 SMNVEV (reference sequence). CDR3: CASSFGPDHQPQHF. Here the CDR3 DNA reads TGTGCCAGCAGTTTTGGCCCGGACCATCAGCCCCAGCATTTT.

This chain connects TRBV2 to TRBJ1-1, with no clear D. The CDR3 runs to 13 residues. V was shortened by 6 bases and J by 3 bases, with 11 bases between the two germline ends. The germline V gene has CDR1 SNHLY and CDR2 FYNNEI. The CDR3 DNA sequence: TGTGCCAGCAGGTTACAAGCTTACACTGAAGCTTTCTTT. Translated: CASRLQAYTEAFF.

This chain joins TRBV5-1 and TRBJ2-7, with TRBD2 identical over 11 bases. V gave up 5 bases and J gave up 0 bases; unmatched junction bases: 1. There are 14 residues in the CDR3. Germline-derived CDR1 and CDR2 are SGHRS and YFSETQ. CDR3 protein: CASRLAGASYEQYF. The CDR3 DNA is TGCGCCAGCAGACTAGCGGGGGCCTCCTACGAGCAGTACTTC. Combining the CDR3 with reference TRBV5-1 and TRBJ2-7 gives the whole variable domain KAGVTQTPRYLIKTRGQQVTLSCSPISGHRSVSWYQQTPGQGLQFLFEYFSETQRNKGNFPGRFSGRQFSNSRSEMNVSTLELGDSALYLCASRLAGASYEQYFGPGTRLTVT.

In its sample, this clone was seen once. Other DNA sequences in the sample encode the same CDR3. The chain couples TRBV27 to TRBJ1-1, with D uncertain. V dropped 2 bases and J dropped 1 base, with 5 bases sitting between them. The CDR3 is 13 residues long. Per germline, CDR1 MNHEY and CDR2 SMNVEV (reference sequence). CDR3 DNA sequence: TGTGCCAGCAGTTTAGGTCAGAACACTGAAGCTTTCTTT. It encodes CASSLGQNTEAFF.

The DNA of the CDR3 is TGTGCCAGCAGCTTAGGGGCAGGCAACGAGCAGTACTTC. It codes for CASSLGAGNEQYF. The chain is built from TRBV7-9 and TRBJ2-7; D is unclear. Germline-derived CDR1 and CDR2 are SEHNR and FQNEAQ (reference sequence). The CDR3 totals 13 residues. The germline V and J ends were trimmed by 1 base and 5 bases, with 9 bases remaining between them.

This clone was seen more than once but under ten times. The V call is TRBV6-1, the J call TRBJ2-7; a weak D match, TRBD1 (6 bases). The V end was cut by 7 bases, the J end by 5 bases, with 15 bases between. Germline CDR1 is MNHNS and CDR2 is SASEGT. The length of the CDR3 is 13 residues. The CDR3 is CASTRTEKDEQYF. As DNA, the CDR3 is TGTGCCAGCACCAGGACAGAAAAGGACGAGCAGTACTTC.

V usage is TRBV2 and J usage is TRBJ1-3; 7 nucleotides line up with TRBD1. This CDR3 is 14 amino acids long. The germline CDR1 and CDR2 sequences are SNHLY and FYNNEI. With 6 bases clipped from V and 3 bases from J, the junction kept 5 bases outside the gene matches. CDR3 bases: TGTGCCAGCAGACAGGGACAGATTGGAAACACCATATATTTT. Translating gives CASRQGQIGNTIYF.

CDR3 sequence reads: CASSRPGREGTEKLFF. CDR3 in DNA: TGTGCCAGCAGCCGCCCGGGCAGGGAAGGGACTGAAAAACTGTTTTTT. The rearrangement joins TRBV28 to TRBJ1-4; tentative D call: TRBD1 (5 bases). The V end lost 6 bases, the J end lost 7 bases, and 21 bases lay between the germline ends. The CDR3 sequence is 16 residues long. In germline, CDR1 is MDHEN, CDR2 SYDVKM.

The chain employs TRBV19 and TRBJ1-6, with TRBD1 matching over 7 bases. The germline V gene has CDR1 LNHDA and CDR2 SQIVND (reference sequence). Unmatched junction bases numbered 8, after V lost 5 bases and J lost 7 bases. The CDR3 has 15 residues. The chain's CDR3 is CASSPGTAYNSPLHF. The CDR3 DNA reads as TGTGCCAGTAGTCCCGGGACAGCGTACAATTCACCCCTCCACTTT.

This clone was seen only a few times. V and J are TRBV28 and TRBJ1-5; D is perhaps TRBD1 (5 bases). CDR3 length: 16 residues. Trimming cost V 1 base and J 2 bases, with 12 bases left between them. Germline values: CDR1 MDHEN, CDR2 SYDVKM. As DNA, the CDR3 is TGTGCCAGCAGTTTATATCCAGGGTCGGGCAATCAGCCCCAGCATTTT. Its translation is CASSLYPGSGNQPQHF.

This sequence joins TRBV28 and TRBJ2-7, with a tentative D call TRBD1 (5 bases). The germline V and J ends were trimmed by 7 bases and 1 base, with 11 bases remaining between them. The germline gives CDR1 MDHEN, CDR2 SYDVKM. CDR3 length equals 13 residues. The CDR3 DNA is TGTGCCAGCACCGACTCAGGGTCCTACGAGCAGTACTTC. It is translated as CASTDSGSYEQYF. Filled out from reference TRBV28 and TRBJ2-7, the complete variable domain reads DVKVTQSSRYLVKRTGEKVFLECVQDMDHENMFWYRQDPGLGLRLIYFSYDVKMKEKGDIPEGYSVSREKKERFSLILESASTNQTSMYLCASTDSGSYEQYFGPGTRLTVT.

The rearrangement joins TRBV10-2 to TRBJ1-1; D is possibly TRBD1 (5 bases). Between the trimmed V and J ends, which lost 4 bases and 0 bases, there was a span of 6 bases. The length of the CDR3 is 13 residues. The germline gives CDR1 WSHSY, CDR2 SAAADI. CDR3 bases: TGCGCCAGCAGTGGGGGCCTGAACACTGAAGCTTTCTTT. Its translation: CASSGGLNTEAFF.

The table lists this clone with a few counts. This chain links TRBV13 with TRBJ2-5; D gene unclear. The length of the CDR3 is 15 residues. Trimming removed 3 bases at V and 4 bases at J, with 15 bases between. Germline values: CDR1 PRHDT, CDR2 FYEKMQ (reference sequence). The DNA for the CDR3 is TGTGCCAGCAGCTTCGGTTCGTCAGACCGAGAGACCCAGTACTTC. This codes for CASSFGSSDRETQYF.

This chain links TRBV11-2 with TRBJ2-1; D remains unclear. This CDR3 region has 16 residues. In germline, CDR1 is SGHAT, CDR2 FQNNGV. Trimming removed 0 bases at V and 0 bases at J, with 9 bases between. This chain's CDR3 is CASSLDPLSSYNEQFF. The DNA for the CDR3 is TGTGCCAGCAGCTTAGATCCACTTAGCTCCTACAATGAGCAGTTCTTC.

The rearrangement links TRBV19 to TRBJ2-2; 12 positions agree with TRBD2. Germline trimming cut 1 base from V and 7 bases from J; bases unmatched to any gene: 7. CDR3 length: 17 residues. Germline V gives CDR1 LNHDA, CDR2 SQIVND (reference sequence). The CDR3 DNA follows: TGTGCCAGTAGTATAGTCGGACTAGCGGGAAACGTCGGGGAGCTGTTTTTT. Protein sequence: CASSIVGLAGNVGELFF.

This clone was seen just once. V usage is TRBV4-1 and J usage is TRBJ2-3, with D uncertain. The germline V gene encodes CDR1 MGHRA and CDR2 YSYEKL. CDR3 length: 13 amino acids. Trimming pared 4 bases from V and 4 bases from J, leaving 9 bases between. As DNA, the CDR3 is TGCGCCAGCAGCCCGCAGGACGCAGATACGCAGTATTTT. Its protein product is CASSPQDADTQYF.

DNA for the CDR3: TGTGCCAGCAGCTTTTTCACCGGGGAGCTGTTTTTT. Amino acids: CASSFFTGELFF. The chain employs TRBV5-6 and TRBJ2-2; D uncertain. CDR1 is SGHDT, CDR2 YYEEEE, per germline. This CDR3 is 12 amino acids long. V dropped 2 bases and J dropped 4 bases, with 3 bases sitting between them.

This chain joins TRBV30 and TRBJ2-1, with D possibly matching TRBD1 (5 bases). From germline, CDR1 is GTSNPN and CDR2 SVGIG (reference sequence). This CDR3 region has 16 residues. Trimming removed 0 bases at V and 1 base at J, with 13 bases between. As DNA, the CDR3 is TGTGCCTGGAGTGTAATAGGGGCGAAATCCTACAATGAGCAGTTCTTC. It specifies CAWSVIGAKSYNEQFF.

This chain connects TRBV7-2 to TRBJ1-1; D gene uncertain. V dropped 4 bases and J dropped 5 bases, with 14 bases sitting between them. The V gene's germline CDR1 is SGHTA and CDR2 FQGNSA. There are 14 residues in the CDR3. The CDR3 region is CASSSGVSRTEAFF. CDR3 DNA: TGTGCCAGCAGCTCAGGTGTCTCCAGGACTGAAGCTTTCTTT.

V usage is TRBV5-4 and J usage is TRBJ1-2; tentative D call: TRBD1 (5 bases). Deletions cut 3 bases from V and 4 bases from J, with 13 bases between. The germline V gene has CDR1 SGHNT and CDR2 YYREEE (reference sequence). The CDR3 runs 14 residues. The CDR3 reads CASSSSGTVYGYTF. The CDR3 DNA reads TGTGCCAGCAGCTCCTCCGGGACTGTCTATGGCTACACCTTC.

The chain links TRBV2 to TRBJ2-5; perhaps TRBD2 as D (6 bases). In germline, CDR1 is SNHLY, CDR2 FYNNEI. There are 14 residues in the CDR3. Trimming took 7 bases from V and 5 from J, leaving 17 bases between them. CDR3 sequence reads: CASTGGGVGETQYF. The CDR3 nucleotides read TGTGCCAGCACCGGAGGAGGGGTTGGGGAGACCCAGTACTTC.

The gene calls are TRBV6-5 and TRBJ2-2; 10 bases are a match to TRBD1. This CDR3 spans 15 amino acids. Per germline, CDR1 MNHEY and CDR2 SVGAGI. Trimming at V came to 10 bases and at J to 7 bases, leaving 12 bases not matched to a gene. CDR3 nucleotides: TGTGCCACCTACCTGGACAGGGGGGTGGACGGGGAGCTGTTTTTT. Its protein product is CATYLDRGVDGELFF.

The chain recombines TRBV4-2 with TRBJ1-1, with D tentatively TRBD1 (5 bases). The CDR3 covers 17 residues. V was trimmed by 0 bases and J by 0 bases, leaving 14 bases between them. Looked up from germline, CDR1 is LGHNA and CDR2 is YNFKEQ. Here the CDR3 reads CASSQDQRRGMNTEAFF. As DNA, the CDR3 is TGTGCCAGCAGCCAAGATCAGCGGCGGGGGATGAACACTGAAGCTTTCTTT.

The chain carries TRBV11-2 and TRBJ2-3; D not certain. Per the germline V gene, CDR1 is SGHAT and CDR2 is FQNNGV. This CDR3 contains 14 residues. V gave up 3 bases and J gave up 6 bases, with 13 bases separating them. This chain's CDR3 is CASSLNPLGDTQYF. In DNA form, the CDR3 reads TGTGCCAGCAGCTTGAATCCTCTGGGGGATACGCAGTATTTT. The full variable domain, its missing parts supplied by reference TRBV11-2 and TRBJ2-3, is EAGVAQSPRYKIIEKRQSVAFWCNPISGHATLYWYQQILGQGPKLLIQFQNNGVVDDSQLPKDRFSAERLKGVDSTLKIQPAKLEDSAVYLCASSLNPLGDTQYFGPGTRLTVL.

This chain joins TRBV28 and TRBJ2-7; D perhaps matches TRBD1 (7 bases). CDR3 length equals 15 residues. The V end was cut by 2 bases, the J end by 4 bases, with 15 bases between. Germline V gene lookup returns CDR1 MDHEN and CDR2 SYDVKM. The CDR3, as DNA: TGTGCCAGCAGTTTAAGCCAGGGGGGTCCGTACGAGCAGTACTTC. Its protein is CASSLSQGGPYEQYF.